These 4 T cell receptor beta chains were sequenced from one sample in a study of blood T cells in healthy people across ages. Primed by a sample-barcoded 5' primer and a J-beta primer mix, a second PCR proceeded for 7 to 11 cycles. In TCRdb, the 5' RACE reads were re-called with MiXCR into one record per CDR3 protein. Of some 710,000 distinct CDR3 sequences listed, roughly 20% are singletons. The sequenced sample was blood. The receptors shown here come from a man in his 70s in good health.

The rearrangement joins TRBV20-1 to TRBJ2-3, with 14 nucleotides matching TRBD2. CDR3 size: 16 residues. CDR1 is DFQATT, CDR2 SNEGSKA, per germline (reference sequence). V lost 4 bases to trimming and J lost 4 bases; unmatched junction nucleotides: 7. DNA for the CDR3: TGCAGTGCTAAGGGACTAGCGGGGGTCCGTGCAGATACGCAGTATTTT. Protein: CSAKGLAGVRADTQYF.

This clonotype was detected only a few times. This chain links TRBV20-1 with TRBJ2-3, with a tentative D call TRBD2 (6 bases). The CDR3 length is 14 residues. V lost 3 bases and J lost 3, with 13 bases in between. Germline values: CDR1 DFQATT, CDR2 SNEGSKA (reference sequence). The DNA of the CDR3 is TGCAGTGCTAGTGCGCGAGGGAGGACAGATACGCAGTATTTT. This sequence encodes CSASARGRTDTQYF.

The chain recombines TRBV6-1 with TRBJ2-7; D gene ambiguous. Germline CDR1 and CDR2: MNHNS and SASEGT. The CDR3 covers 12 residues. With 8 bases removed from V and 2 bases from J, the gap between germline ends came to 10 bases. The CDR3 spells CASGQRPYEQYV. CDR3 DNA sequence: TGTGCCAGCGGGCAAAGGCCCTACGAGCAGTACGTC.

This chain joins TRBV5-4 and TRBJ2-3; D call uncertain. The length of the CDR3 is 15 residues. Germline CDR1 is SGHNT and CDR2 is YYREEE (reference sequence). V was trimmed by 0 bases and J by 2 bases, leaving 10 bases between them. CDR3 sequence reads: CASSLDYTLTDTQYF. CDR3 in DNA: TGTGCCAGCAGCTTGGATTATACCCTCACAGATACGCAGTATTTT.